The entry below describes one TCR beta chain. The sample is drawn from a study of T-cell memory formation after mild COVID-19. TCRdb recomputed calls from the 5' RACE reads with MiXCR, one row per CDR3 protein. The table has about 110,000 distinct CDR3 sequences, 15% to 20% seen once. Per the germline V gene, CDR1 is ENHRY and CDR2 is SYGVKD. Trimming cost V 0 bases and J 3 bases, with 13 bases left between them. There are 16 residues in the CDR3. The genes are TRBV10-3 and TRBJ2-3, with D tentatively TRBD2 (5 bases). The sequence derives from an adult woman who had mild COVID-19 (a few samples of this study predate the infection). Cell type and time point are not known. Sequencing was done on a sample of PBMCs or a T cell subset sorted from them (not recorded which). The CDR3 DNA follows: TGTGCCATCAGTGAGTCAGCTGGTGCGGGTACAGATACGCAGTATTTT. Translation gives CAISESAGAGTDTQYF.